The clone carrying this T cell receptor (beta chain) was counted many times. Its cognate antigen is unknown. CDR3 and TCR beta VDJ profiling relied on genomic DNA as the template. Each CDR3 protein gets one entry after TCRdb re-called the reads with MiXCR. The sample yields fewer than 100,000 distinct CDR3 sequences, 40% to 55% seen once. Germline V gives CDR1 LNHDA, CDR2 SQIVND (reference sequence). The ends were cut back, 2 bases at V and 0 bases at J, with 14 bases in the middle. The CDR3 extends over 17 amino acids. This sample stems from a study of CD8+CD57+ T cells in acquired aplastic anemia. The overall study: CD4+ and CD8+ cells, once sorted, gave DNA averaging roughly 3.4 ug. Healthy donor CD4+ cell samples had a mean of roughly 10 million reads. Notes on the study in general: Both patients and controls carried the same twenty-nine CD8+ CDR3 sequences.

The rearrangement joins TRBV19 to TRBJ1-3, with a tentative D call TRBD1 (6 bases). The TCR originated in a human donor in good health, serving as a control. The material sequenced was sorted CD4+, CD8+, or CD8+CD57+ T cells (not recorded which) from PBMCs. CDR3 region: CASSILGQTNSGNTIYF. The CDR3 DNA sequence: TGTGCCAGTAGTATACTCGGACAGACAAACTCTGGAAACACCATATATTTT.